Detailed here is one TCR beta chain. V lost 4 bases and J lost 7, with 10 bases in between. CDR3 size: 12 residues. This specimen comes from a study of blood T cell repertoires in COVID-19. Study-level information: Researchers got acute and convalescent COVID-19 samples from the United States, Italy and Spain. The analysed material was cDNA or gDNA that came from T cells, B-cell-depleted T cells, or PBMCs.

In the authors' methods: Amplification from reference gene primers served as the basis for estimated nucleated cell counts. Generated by immunoSEQ multiplex PCR, the TCRdb table keeps only in-frame clones and is missing some. V, J and clone size are taken as reported in that table, and D and trimming were inferred from the DNA itself. The profile shows roughly 670,000 clones, approximately 90% of them singletons. This TCR came from a woman aged 18-29 years with acute or convalescent COVID-19. The V gene is TRBV12-3 or TRBV12-4, the J gene TRBJ1-2; D unclear. Sample: peripheral blood. The CDR3 protein is CASSYPGTGYTF. The CDR3, as DNA: TGTGCCAGCAGTTATCCGGGAACTGGCTACACCTTC.